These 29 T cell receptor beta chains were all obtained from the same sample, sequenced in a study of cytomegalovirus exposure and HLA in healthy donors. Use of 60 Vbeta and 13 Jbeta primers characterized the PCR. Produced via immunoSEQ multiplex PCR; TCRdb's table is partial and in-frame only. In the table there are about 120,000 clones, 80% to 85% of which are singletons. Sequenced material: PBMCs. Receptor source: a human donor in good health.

CDR3 loop: CASSPPGLAGVNEQFF. CDR3 DNA: TGTGCCAGCAGCCCACCGGGACTAGCGGGAGTCAATGAGCAGTTCTTC. The chain combines TRBV11-2 with TRBJ2-1, with TRBD2 matching over 14 bases. CDR1 is SGHAT and CDR2 is FQNNGV in the germline V gene. With V trimmed by 5 bases and J by 6 bases, 6 bases remained unmatched. CDR3 length equals 16 residues.

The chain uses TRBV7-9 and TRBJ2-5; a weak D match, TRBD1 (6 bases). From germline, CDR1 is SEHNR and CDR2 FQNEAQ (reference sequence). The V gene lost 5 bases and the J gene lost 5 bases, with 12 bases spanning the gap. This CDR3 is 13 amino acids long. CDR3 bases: TGTGCCAGCAGCAACGGACAGTACGAGACCCAGTACTTC. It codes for CASSNGQYETQYF.

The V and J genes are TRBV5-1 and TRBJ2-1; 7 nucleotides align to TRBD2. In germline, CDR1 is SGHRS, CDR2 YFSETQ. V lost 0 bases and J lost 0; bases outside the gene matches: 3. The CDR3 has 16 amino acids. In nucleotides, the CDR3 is TGCGCCAGCAGCTTGGCCGGGGGGTACTCCTACAATGAGCAGTTCTTC. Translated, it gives CASSLAGGYSYNEQFF.

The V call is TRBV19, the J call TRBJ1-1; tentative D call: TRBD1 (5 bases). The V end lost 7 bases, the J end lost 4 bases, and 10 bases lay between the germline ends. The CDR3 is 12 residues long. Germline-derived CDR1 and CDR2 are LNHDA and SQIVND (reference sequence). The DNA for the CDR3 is TGTGCCAGTAATTTCGGGGGCACTGAAGCTTTCTTT. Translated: CASNFGGTEAFF. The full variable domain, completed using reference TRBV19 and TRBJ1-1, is DGGITQSPKYLFRKEGQNVTLSCEQNLNHDAMYWYRQDPGQGLRLIYYSQIVNDFQKGDIAEGYSVSREKKESFPLTVTSAQKNPTAFYLCASNFGGTEAFFGQGTRLTVV.

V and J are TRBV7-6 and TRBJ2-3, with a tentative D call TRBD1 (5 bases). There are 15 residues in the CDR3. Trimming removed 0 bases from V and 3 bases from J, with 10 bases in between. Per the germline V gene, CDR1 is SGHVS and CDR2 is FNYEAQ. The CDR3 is CASSLAFRATDTQYF. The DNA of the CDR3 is TGTGCCAGCAGCTTAGCGTTCAGGGCGACAGATACGCAGTATTTT.

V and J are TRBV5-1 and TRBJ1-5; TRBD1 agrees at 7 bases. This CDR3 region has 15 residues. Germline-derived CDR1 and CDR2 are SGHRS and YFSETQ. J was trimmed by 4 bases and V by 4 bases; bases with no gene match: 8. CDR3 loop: CASSITGAGNQPQHF. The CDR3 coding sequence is TGCGCCAGCAGCATAACAGGGGCAGGAAATCAGCCCCAGCATTTT. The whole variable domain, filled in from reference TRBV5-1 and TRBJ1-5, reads KAGVTQTPRYLIKTRGQQVTLSCSPISGHRSVSWYQQTPGQGLQFLFEYFSETQRNKGNFPGRFSGRQFSNSRSEMNVSTLELGDSALYLCASSITGAGNQPQHFGDGTRLSIL.

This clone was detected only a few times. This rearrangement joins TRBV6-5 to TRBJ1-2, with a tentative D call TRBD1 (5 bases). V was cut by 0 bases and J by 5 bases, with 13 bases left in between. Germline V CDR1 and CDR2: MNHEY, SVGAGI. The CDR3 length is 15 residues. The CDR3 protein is CASSYSSLGLYGYTF. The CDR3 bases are TGTGCCAGCAGTTACTCGAGTCTGGGACTGTATGGCTACACCTTC.

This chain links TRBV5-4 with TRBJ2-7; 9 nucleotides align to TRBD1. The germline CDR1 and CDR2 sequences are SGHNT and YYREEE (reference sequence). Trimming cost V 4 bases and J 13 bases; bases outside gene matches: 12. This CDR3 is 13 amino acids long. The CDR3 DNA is TGTGCCAGCAGCCCGGGGGGACAGGGACACCAATACTTC. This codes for CASSPGGQGHQYF.

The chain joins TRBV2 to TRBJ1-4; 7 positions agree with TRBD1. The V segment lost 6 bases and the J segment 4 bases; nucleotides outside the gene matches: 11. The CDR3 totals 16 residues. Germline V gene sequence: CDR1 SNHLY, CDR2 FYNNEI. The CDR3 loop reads CASSPGTVLSNEKLFF. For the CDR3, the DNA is TGTGCCAGCAGCCCCGGGACAGTTTTAAGTAATGAAAAACTGTTTTTT. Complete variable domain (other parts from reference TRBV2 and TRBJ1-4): EPEVTQTPSHQVTQMGQEVILRCVPISNHLYFYWYRQILGQKVEFLVSFYNNEISEKSEIFDDQFSVERPDGSNFTLKIRSTKLEDSAMYFCASSPGTVLSNEKLFFGSGTQLSVL.

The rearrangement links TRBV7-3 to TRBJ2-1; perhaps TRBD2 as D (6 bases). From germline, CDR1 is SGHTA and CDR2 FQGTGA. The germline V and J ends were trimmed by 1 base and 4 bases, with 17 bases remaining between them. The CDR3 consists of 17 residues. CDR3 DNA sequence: TGTGCCAGCAGCTTAATCCCCTCAGGGAGCGGGTACAATGAGCAGTTCTTC. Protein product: CASSLIPSGSGYNEQFF.

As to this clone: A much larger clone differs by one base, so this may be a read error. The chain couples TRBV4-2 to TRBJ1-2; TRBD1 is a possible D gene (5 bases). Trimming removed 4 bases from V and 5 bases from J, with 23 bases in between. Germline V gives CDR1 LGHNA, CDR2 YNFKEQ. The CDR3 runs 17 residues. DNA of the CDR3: TGTGCCAGCAGCCTAAGAGGGGCACGAGAAGGGACTTATGGCTACACCTTC. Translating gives CASSLRGAREGTYGYTF.

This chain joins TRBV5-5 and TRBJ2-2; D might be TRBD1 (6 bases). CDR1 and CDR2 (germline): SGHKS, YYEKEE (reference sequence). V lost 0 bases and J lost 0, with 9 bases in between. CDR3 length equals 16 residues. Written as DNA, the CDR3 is TGTGCCAGCAGCTTGGAAGGGGGTGCGAACACCGGGGAGCTGTTTTTT. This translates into CASSLEGGANTGELFF.

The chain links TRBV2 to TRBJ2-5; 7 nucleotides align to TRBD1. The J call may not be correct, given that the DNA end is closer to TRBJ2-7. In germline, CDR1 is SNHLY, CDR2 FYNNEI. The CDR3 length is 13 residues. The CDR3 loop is CASSENRGPEQYF. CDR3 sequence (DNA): TGTGCCAGCAGTGAAAACAGGGGCCCCGAGCAGTACTTC.

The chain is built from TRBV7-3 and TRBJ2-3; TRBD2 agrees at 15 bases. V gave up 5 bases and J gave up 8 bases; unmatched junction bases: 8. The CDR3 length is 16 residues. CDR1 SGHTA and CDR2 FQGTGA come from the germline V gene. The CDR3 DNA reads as TGTGCCAGCAGCCCAGGACTAGCGGGGGGGCCGGTTACGCAGTATTTT. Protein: CASSPGLAGGPVTQYF.

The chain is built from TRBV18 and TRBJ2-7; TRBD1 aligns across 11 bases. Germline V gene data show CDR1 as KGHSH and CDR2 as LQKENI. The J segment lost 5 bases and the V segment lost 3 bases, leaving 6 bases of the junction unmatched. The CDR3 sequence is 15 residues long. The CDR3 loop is CASSPPGQGGNEQYF. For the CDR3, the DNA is TGTGCCAGCTCACCGCCGGGACAGGGGGGGAACGAGCAGTACTTC.

CDR3 coding DNA: TGTGCCAGTAGTACCCGACGGGTAGTGGGCAATCAGCCCCAGCATTTT. Amino acid sequence: CASSTRRVVGNQPQHF. The rearrangement links TRBV19 to TRBJ1-5, with D uncertain. The V end lost 4 bases, the J end lost 2 bases, and 15 bases lay between the germline ends. The CDR3 sequence is 16 residues long. Germline V lookup: CDR1 LNHDA, CDR2 SQIVND (reference sequence).

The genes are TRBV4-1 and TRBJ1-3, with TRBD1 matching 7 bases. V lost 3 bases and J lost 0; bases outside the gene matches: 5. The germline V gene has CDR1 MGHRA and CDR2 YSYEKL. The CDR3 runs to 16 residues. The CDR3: CASSQSGQSSGNTIYF. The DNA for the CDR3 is TGCGCCAGCAGCCAGTCGGGACAGAGCTCTGGAAACACCATATATTTT.

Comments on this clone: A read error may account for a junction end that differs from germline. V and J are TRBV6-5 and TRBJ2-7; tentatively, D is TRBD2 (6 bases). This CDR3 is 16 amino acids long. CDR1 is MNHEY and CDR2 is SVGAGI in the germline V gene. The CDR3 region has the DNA TGTGCCAGCAGTTACTCGATGCGGGACGGTGGTTACGGGCAGTACTTC. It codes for CASSYSMRDGGYGQYF.

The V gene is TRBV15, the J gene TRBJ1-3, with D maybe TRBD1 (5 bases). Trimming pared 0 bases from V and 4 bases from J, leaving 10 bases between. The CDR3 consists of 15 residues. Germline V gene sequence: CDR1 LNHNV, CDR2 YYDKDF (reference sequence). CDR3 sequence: CATSRDLGGGNTIYF. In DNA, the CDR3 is TGTGCCACCAGCAGAGATCTGGGGGGAGGAAACACCATATATTTT.

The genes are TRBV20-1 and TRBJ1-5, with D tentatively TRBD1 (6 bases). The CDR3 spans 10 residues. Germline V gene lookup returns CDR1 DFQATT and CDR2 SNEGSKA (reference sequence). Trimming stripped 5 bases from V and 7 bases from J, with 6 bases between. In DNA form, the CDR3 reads TGCAGTGCTGGACAGCAGCCCCAGCATTTT. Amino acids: CSAGQQPQHF.

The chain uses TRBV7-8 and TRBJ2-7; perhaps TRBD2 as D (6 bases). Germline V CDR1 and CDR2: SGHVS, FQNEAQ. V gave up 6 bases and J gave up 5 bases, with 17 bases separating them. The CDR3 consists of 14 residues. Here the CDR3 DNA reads TGTGCCAGCAGTCCGATTGGGGGGTTGAACGAGCAGTACTTC. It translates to CASSPIGGLNEQYF.

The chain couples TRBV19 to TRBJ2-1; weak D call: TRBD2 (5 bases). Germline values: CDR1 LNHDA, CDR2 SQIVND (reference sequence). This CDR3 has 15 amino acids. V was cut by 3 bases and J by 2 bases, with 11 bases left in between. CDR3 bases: TGTGCCAGTAGTATTTCGGGGTTCCCCTACAATGAGCAGTTCTTC. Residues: CASSISGFPYNEQFF.

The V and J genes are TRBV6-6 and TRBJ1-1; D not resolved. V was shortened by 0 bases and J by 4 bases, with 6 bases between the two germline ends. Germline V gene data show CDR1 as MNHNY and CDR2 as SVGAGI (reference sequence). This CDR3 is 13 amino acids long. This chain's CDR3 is CASSYSPTTEAFF. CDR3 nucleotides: TGTGCCAGCAGTTACTCTCCTACCACTGAAGCTTTCTTT.

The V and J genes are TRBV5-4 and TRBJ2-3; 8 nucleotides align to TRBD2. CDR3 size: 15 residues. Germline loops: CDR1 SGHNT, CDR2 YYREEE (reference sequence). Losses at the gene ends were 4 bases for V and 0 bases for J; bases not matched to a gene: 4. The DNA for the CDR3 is TGTGCCAGCAGCGGCACTAGCGGAAGCACAGATACGCAGTATTTT. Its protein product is CASSGTSGSTDTQYF.

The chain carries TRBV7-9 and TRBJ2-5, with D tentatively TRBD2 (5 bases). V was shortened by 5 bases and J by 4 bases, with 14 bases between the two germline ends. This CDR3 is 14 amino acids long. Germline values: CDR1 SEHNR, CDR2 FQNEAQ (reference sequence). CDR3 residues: CASSHGIARETQYF. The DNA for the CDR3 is TGTGCCAGCAGCCACGGGATTGCTCGAGAGACCCAGTACTTC.

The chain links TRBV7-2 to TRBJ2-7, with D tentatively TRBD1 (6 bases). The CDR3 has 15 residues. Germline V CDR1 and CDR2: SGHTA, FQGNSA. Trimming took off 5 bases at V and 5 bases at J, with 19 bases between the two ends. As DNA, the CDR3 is TGTGCCAGCAGCCCAGGGGCTACCCAGCTCCACGAGCAGTACTTC. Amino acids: CASSPGATQLHEQYF. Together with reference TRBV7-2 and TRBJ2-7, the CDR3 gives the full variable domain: GAGVSQSPSNKVTEKGKDVELRCDPISGHTALYWYRQSLGQGLEFLIYFQGNSAPDKSGLPSDRFSAERTGGSVSTLTIQRTQQEDSAVYLCASSPGATQLHEQYFGPGTRLTVT.

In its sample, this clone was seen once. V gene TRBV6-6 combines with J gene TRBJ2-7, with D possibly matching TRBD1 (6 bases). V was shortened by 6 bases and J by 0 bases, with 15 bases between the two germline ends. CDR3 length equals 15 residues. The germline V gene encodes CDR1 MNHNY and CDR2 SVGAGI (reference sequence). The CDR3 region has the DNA TGTGCCAGCAGCCCGACAGGCACTAGCTCCTACGAGCAGTACTTC. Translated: CASSPTGTSSYEQYF.

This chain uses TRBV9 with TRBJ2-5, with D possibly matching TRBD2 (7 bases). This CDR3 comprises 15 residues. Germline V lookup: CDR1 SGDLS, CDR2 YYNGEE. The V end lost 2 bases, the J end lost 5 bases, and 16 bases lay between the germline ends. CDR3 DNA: TGTGCCAGCAGCGTCCTTAGGGGGGGCGAGGAGACCCAGTACTTC. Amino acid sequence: CASSVLRGGEETQYF.

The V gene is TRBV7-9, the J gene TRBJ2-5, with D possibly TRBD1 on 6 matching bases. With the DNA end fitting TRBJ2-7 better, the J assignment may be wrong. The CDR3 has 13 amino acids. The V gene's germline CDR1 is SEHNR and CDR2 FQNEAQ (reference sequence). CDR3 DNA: TGTGCCAGCAGCTTAGCGGGGGCGGACGAGCAGTACTTC. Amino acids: CASSLAGADEQYF.